The 20 T cell receptor beta chains reported below all come from one sample, sequenced in a study of blood T cell repertoires in COVID-19. This table comes from immunoSEQ multiplex PCR, and its TCRdb copy is limited to in-frame clones, with some not included. The table records hundreds of thousands of clones, over 75% of them present only once. Sample: PBMCs or T cells enriched from blood (not recorded which). The receptor source for this set is a man between 18 and 29 years old who had recovered from COVID-19.

The V call is TRBV6-5, the J call TRBJ1-2, with 9 bases matching TRBD1. The CDR3 runs to 13 residues. Germline V gene lookup returns CDR1 MNHEY and CDR2 SVGAGI. Trimming took 4 bases from V and 6 from J; bases not matched to a gene: 3. This chain's CDR3 is CASSLGQGNGYTF. DNA for the CDR3: TGTGCCAGCAGTTTAGGACAGGGGAATGGCTACACCTTC.

The chain has TRBV7-8 and TRBJ1-1; 11 bases map to TRBD1. In germline, CDR1 is SGHVS, CDR2 FQNEAQ. The CDR3 runs 16 residues. V shed 5 bases, J shed 4 bases, and the junction held 9 bases outside the gene matches. DNA for the CDR3: TGTGCCAGCAGCCTCACGGACAGGGGGCTTGGCACTGAAGCTTTCTTT. Its translation: CASSLTDRGLGTEAFF.

The rearrangement links TRBV5-1 to TRBJ1-2, with 10 bases aligning to TRBD1. The ends lost 4 bases at V and 10 bases at J; junction bases unmatched: 7. This CDR3 spans 13 amino acids. Germline loops: CDR1 SGHRS, CDR2 YFSETQ. The DNA for the CDR3 is TGCGCCAGCAGCGGGACAGGGGAAGGTGACTACACCTTC. This gives the protein CASSGTGEGDYTF.

This clone came up once. The chain employs TRBV29-1 and TRBJ2-3; 7 positions agree with TRBD1. Germline V lookup: CDR1 SQVTM, CDR2 ANQGSEA. V shed 4 bases and J 1 base; nucleotides not matched to a gene: 5. This CDR3 contains 14 residues. The CDR3 spells CSVARDRGTDTQYF. The DNA for the CDR3 is TGCAGCGTTGCACGTGACAGGGGCACAGATACGCAGTATTTT.

This chain uses TRBV5-3 with TRBJ1-4; D remains unclear. TRBV5-3 is noted as an ORF with a role that remains uncertain. V lost 4 bases to trimming and J lost 3 bases, with 13 bases between them. The CDR3 length is 15 residues. CDR3 nucleotide sequence: TGTGCCAGAAGCATGGATCCTGCAGCTAATGAAAAACTGTTTTTT. This translates into CARSMDPAANEKLFF.

The chain employs TRBV28 and TRBJ2-7; the match to TRBD1 covers 8 bases. The CDR3 covers 17 residues. Germline V gene lookup returns CDR1 MDHEN and CDR2 SYDVKM. The V gene end was trimmed by 6 bases and the J gene end by 0 bases; junction bases not matched to a gene: 13. The CDR3 sequence is CASSPPGGTGSSYEQYF. The CDR3 coding sequence is TGTGCCAGCAGCCCCCCCGGTGGGACAGGAAGCTCCTACGAGCAGTACTTC. Full variable domain (outside the CDR3, taken from reference TRBV28 and TRBJ2-7): DVKVTQSSRYLVKRTGEKVFLECVQDMDHENMFWYRQDPGLGLRLIYFSYDVKMKEKGDIPEGYSVSREKKERFSLILESASTNQTSMYLCASSPPGGTGSSYEQYFGPGTRLTVT.

This chain joins TRBV18 and TRBJ2-1; no definite D call. V was shortened by 0 bases and J by 6 bases, with 6 bases between the two germline ends. CDR3 length: 13 amino acids. The germline CDR1 and CDR2 sequences are KGHSH and LQKENI. CDR3 DNA sequence: TGTGCCAGCTCACCACCTGGCATCAATGAGCAGTTCTTC. It encodes CASSPPGINEQFF.

The J gene is TRBJ2-3, the V gene TRBV19; possibly TRBD1 for D (6 bases). Trimming shortened V by 3 bases and J by 2 bases, and 12 bases separated the two germline ends. The CDR3 totals 15 residues. CDR1 is LNHDA, CDR2 SQIVND, per germline (reference sequence). The CDR3 is CASSMDSSYTDTQYF. The CDR3 DNA is TGTGCCAGTAGTATGGACAGTTCCTACACAGATACGCAGTATTTT. The whole variable domain, remainder taken from reference TRBV19 and TRBJ2-3, is DGGITQSPKYLFRKEGQNVTLSCEQNLNHDAMYWYRQDPGQGLRLIYYSQIVNDFQKGDIAEGYSVSREKKESFPLTVTSAQKNPTAFYLCASSMDSSYTDTQYFGPGTRLTVL.

The rearrangement joins TRBV5-1 to TRBJ2-5, with TRBD2 identical over 14 bases. The CDR3 runs 18 residues. Losses at the gene ends were 2 bases for V and 5 bases for J; bases not matched to a gene: 11. Germline CDR1 and CDR2: SGHRS and YFSETQ. The CDR3 spells CASSFDSGTSGSEETQYF. The CDR3 coding sequence is TGCGCCAGCAGCTTTGATTCCGGGACTAGCGGGAGTGAGGAGACCCAGTACTTC.

This clone came up once. The chain has TRBV7-8 and TRBJ1-5; the D gene is possibly TRBD1 (6 bases). Trimming stripped 4 bases from V and 0 bases from J, with 13 bases between. Germline V CDR1 and CDR2: SGHVS, FQNEAQ. CDR3 length equals 16 residues. The CDR3 DNA sequence: TGTGCCAGCAGCTCGTTTGACAGGAATAGCAATCAGCCCCAGCATTTT. The encoded protein is CASSSFDRNSNQPQHF.

This clone has a single count. This CDR3 is CSASLTGGYTF. The CDR3, as DNA: TGCAGTGCTAGTTTGACGGGGGGCTACACCTTC. The rearrangement joins TRBV20-1 to TRBJ1-2; D unresolved. Trimming pared 3 bases from V and 8 bases from J, leaving 10 bases between. Germline V gives CDR1 DFQATT, CDR2 SNEGSKA (reference sequence). The CDR3 has 11 amino acids.

Concerning this clone: The sample has other DNA sequences that encode this CDR3 too. V is TRBV12-3 or TRBV12-4 and J is TRBJ1-2; 7 positions match TRBD1. The V gene end was trimmed by 6 bases and the J gene end by 5 bases; junction bases not matched to a gene: 6. This CDR3 comprises 13 residues. CDR3 protein: CASSPGQLYGYTF. The CDR3 nucleotides are TGTGCCAGCAGCCCGGGACAGCTTTATGGCTACACCTTC.

Notes on this clone: Other nucleotide sequences from this sample produce the same CDR3. The rearrangement joins TRBV5-6 to TRBJ1-2; 9 nucleotides line up with TRBD1. The germline CDR1 and CDR2 sequences are SGHDT and YYEEEE. This CDR3 is built from 13 residues. With V trimmed by 0 bases and J by 6 bases, 0 bases remained unmatched. In DNA form, the CDR3 reads TGTGCCAGCAGCTTGGGACAGGGGGATGGCTACACCTTC. Its translation: CASSLGQGDGYTF.

The chain joins TRBV7-3 to TRBJ1-5; D ambiguous. Germline CDR1 reads SGHTA; CDR2 reads FQGTGA. The CDR3 consists of 15 residues. V was cut by 0 bases and J by 2 bases, with 8 bases left in between. For the CDR3, the DNA is TGTGCCAGCAGCTTAACGAGGGTCCGCAATCAGCCCCAGCATTTT. Translating it yields CASSLTRVRNQPQHF. Supplemented by reference TRBV7-3 and TRBJ1-5, the full variable domain reads GAGVSQTPSNKVTEKGKYVELRCDPISGHTALYWYRQSLGQGPEFLIYFQGTGAADDSGLPNDRFFAVRPEGSVSTLKIQRTERGDSAVYLCASSLTRVRNQPQHFGDGTRLSIL.

This sequence joins TRBV12-5 and TRBJ1-2; maybe TRBD1 (5 bases). CDR1 is LGHNT and CDR2 is FRNRAP in the germline V gene. The germline V and J ends were trimmed by 0 bases and 7 bases, with 15 bases remaining between them. The CDR3 has 15 residues. The CDR3 DNA reads TGTGCTAGTGGTTTGGTAGTAGGGATCGGGGGTGGCTACACCTTC. This gives the protein CASGLVVGIGGGYTF.

The chain employs TRBV6-5 and TRBJ2-1, with 7 bases that match TRBD1. V trimming: 5 bases; J trimming: 5 bases; junction bases outside the gene matches: 9. Germline V lookup: CDR1 MNHEY, CDR2 SVGAGI. CDR3 length: 15 residues. CDR3 bases: TGTGCCAGCAGTCCCAGACCCGGGACAGACAATGAGCAGTTCTTC. Translating it yields CASSPRPGTDNEQFF.

This clone was detected once. This chain uses TRBV5-4 with TRBJ2-6; D gene uncertain. Germline assignment: CDR1 SGHNT and CDR2 YYREEE (reference sequence). The germline V and J ends were trimmed by 0 bases and 0 bases, with 7 bases remaining between them. The CDR3 is 16 amino acids. The CDR3 protein is CASSLAAGSGANVLTF. The CDR3 DNA reads TGTGCCAGCAGCTTGGCGGCAGGCTCTGGGGCCAACGTCCTGACTTTC.

V usage is TRBV15 and J usage is TRBJ2-2; weak D call: TRBD2 (6 bases). Germline V CDR1 and CDR2: LNHNV, YYDKDF (reference sequence). This CDR3 spans 14 amino acids. V lost 8 bases to trimming and J lost 5 bases, with 15 bases between them. The CDR3 DNA follows: TGTGCCACCGAGAAAGGGAGGAGGACCGGGGAGCTGTTTTTT. Translating it yields CATEKGRRTGELFF.

The V and J genes are TRBV6-1 and TRBJ2-4, with 12 bases aligning to TRBD2. CDR1 and CDR2 (germline): MNHNS, SASEGT. The ends lost 3 bases at V and 6 bases at J; junction bases unmatched: 18. This CDR3 is built from 20 residues. The CDR3 protein is CASSEFRWTSGAARLNIQYF. CDR3 nucleotide sequence: TGTGCCAGCAGTGAGTTCAGGTGGACTAGCGGGGCGGCACGGTTAAACATTCAGTACTTC.

CDR3 DNA: TGTGCCAGCAGCCCTACGACTAGTGTCAATGAGCAGTTCTTC. It codes for CASSPTTSVNEQFF. The rearrangement links TRBV7-6 to TRBJ2-1, with D possibly being TRBD2 (6 bases). The V gene's germline CDR1 is SGHVS and CDR2 FNYEAQ. The CDR3 is made up of 14 amino acids. The V end was cut by 5 bases, the J end by 6 bases, with 14 bases between. Variable domain in full (rest from reference TRBV7-6 and TRBJ2-1): GAGVSQSPRYKVTKRGQDVALRCDPISGHVSLYWYRQALGQGPEFLTYFNYEAQQDKSGLPNDRFSAERPEGSISTLTIQRTEQRDSAMYRCASSPTTSVNEQFFGPGTRLTVL.